This TCR beta chain was obtained from a study of vaccination effects on CD4 cells after COVID-19. This CDR3 contains 17 residues. The V gene end was trimmed by 3 bases and the J gene end by 2 bases; junction bases not matched to a gene: 7. Germline CDR1 and CDR2: SGDLS and YYNGEE. Profiled with immunoSEQ multiplex PCR; TCRdb holds only in-frame clones, not every one. The sample consists of more than 35,000 clones, roughly four fifths of them appearing once. Antigen-specific CD4+ T cells were first expanded with viral peptide pools by the ViraFEST assay and only then sequenced. Culturing for more than eight days preceded CD4+ T cell isolation. Convalescent patients had PCR-confirmed SARS-CoV-2 infection between March and December 2020. General study findings and limits: Marked clonal contraction was seen in infection- and vaccine-induced clones late after vaccination.

As to this clone: Antigen specificity is unknown.

Sequencing was performed on CD4+ T cells from PBMCs cultured with a peptide pool, taken before COVID-19 vaccination. The chain uses TRBV9 and TRBJ1-3; TRBD1 agrees at 11 bases. The receptor comes from a human donor who had a prior SARS-CoV-2 infection. CDR3 loop: CASSASGTGGPGNTIYF. CDR3 in DNA: TGTGCCAGCAGCGCATCCGGGACAGGGGGTCCTGGAAACACCATATATTTT.